This is a list of T cell receptor beta chains from one sample in a study of Graves' ophthalmopathy and Graves' hyperthyroidism. MiXCR was run by TCRdb on the multiplex PCR reads, yielding one entry per CDR3 protein. In the table there are 500,000 to 800,000 distinct CDR3 sequences, approximately 39% of which are singletons. Sequencing was carried out using peripheral blood. The receptors shown here come from an adult man with Graves' ophthalmopathy. CDR3s include the opening cysteine and the closing phenylalanine or tryptophan. The order of the fields is J gene, V gene, CDR3 protein.

j_call: TRBJ2-5; v_call: TRBV20-1; cdr3_aa: CSAGTSGAETQYF
j_call: TRBJ2-2; v_call: TRBV10-3; cdr3_aa: CAISEGAPDTGELFF
j_call: TRBJ2-7; v_call: TRBV20-1; cdr3_aa: CSARADSPYEQYF
j_call: TRBJ2-6; v_call: TRBV12-3/TRBV12-4; cdr3_aa: CASSYPRIRSGANVLTF
j_call: TRBJ1-5; v_call: TRBV7-6; cdr3_aa: CASSLGLGVGVGDQPQHF
j_call: TRBJ2-2; v_call: TRBV9; cdr3_aa: CASSVVGGANTGELFF
j_call: TRBJ2-2; v_call: TRBV7-2; cdr3_aa: CASSLGRGGVAGELFF
j_call: TRBJ1-1; v_call: TRBV30; cdr3_aa: CAWSPRHSEAFF
j_call: TRBJ1-1; v_call: TRBV29-1; cdr3_aa: CSVSGGRTEAFF
j_call: TRBJ1-2; v_call: TRBV29-1; cdr3_aa: CSVRVVEGGYTF
j_call: TRBJ2-7; v_call: TRBV25-1; cdr3_aa: CASTRAGVYEQYF
j_call: TRBJ2-2; v_call: TRBV20-1; cdr3_aa: CSARDSRSSGSSGELFF
j_call: TRBJ2-7; v_call: TRBV7-9; cdr3_aa: CASSLGGGSSEQYF
j_call: TRBJ1-4; v_call: TRBV10-2; cdr3_aa: CATSESERTDYEKLFF
j_call: TRBJ2-7; v_call: TRBV10-3; cdr3_aa: CASRRQTLGGEQYF
j_call: TRBJ1-1; v_call: TRBV24-1; cdr3_aa: CATARGLNTEAFF
j_call: TRBJ1-4; v_call: TRBV4-2; cdr3_aa: CASSQGQGVYEKLFF
j_call: TRBJ2-7; v_call: TRBV4-3; cdr3_aa: CASSQDATHQTYEQYF
j_call: TRBJ2-5; v_call: TRBV29-1; cdr3_aa: CSLGSGGYQETQYF
j_call: TRBJ1-4; v_call: TRBV5-1; cdr3_aa: CASSLVAGASEKLFF
j_call: TRBJ1-4; v_call: TRBV7-9; cdr3_aa: CASSLVLLAENEKLFF
j_call: TRBJ1-2; v_call: TRBV6-5; cdr3_aa: CASSGGANTGDGYTF
j_call: TRBJ1-6; v_call: TRBV20-1; cdr3_aa: CSVPMGQNNSPLHF
j_call: TRBJ1-2; v_call: TRBV29-1; cdr3_aa: CSVEDQGGYTF
j_call: TRBJ1-2; v_call: TRBV19; cdr3_aa: CASSVGTPYYTF
j_call: TRBJ2-7; v_call: TRBV6-5; cdr3_aa: CASSSPSDFAEQYF
j_call: TRBJ2-7; v_call: TRBV7-2; cdr3_aa: CASSLASGGAYEQYF
j_call: TRBJ1-1; v_call: TRBV7-9; cdr3_aa: CASSPPDTNTEAFF
j_call: TRBJ1-5; v_call: TRBV27; cdr3_aa: CASSVSILNNQPQHF
j_call: TRBJ2-3; v_call: TRBV5-1; cdr3_aa: CASSPEPDNLGSDTQYF
j_call: TRBJ2-7; v_call: TRBV7-3; cdr3_aa: CASSLDWRYNEQYF
j_call: TRBJ1-2; v_call: TRBV11-2; cdr3_aa: CASSLVQGGYTF
j_call: TRBJ1-5; v_call: TRBV10-3; cdr3_aa: CAISESGASDTHQPQHF
j_call: TRBJ1-2; v_call: TRBV6-1; cdr3_aa: CATSGTSYGYTF
j_call: TRBJ1-6; v_call: TRBV12-3/TRBV12-4; cdr3_aa: CASSLVPGEKSPLHF
j_call: TRBJ1-2; v_call: TRBV10-3; cdr3_aa: CAIRGKGPADYGYTF
j_call: TRBJ1-1; v_call: TRBV30; cdr3_aa: CAFSGGSLNTEAFF
j_call: TRBJ1-1; v_call: TRBV2; cdr3_aa: CASSGGPGAFF
j_call: TRBJ2-7; v_call: TRBV7-9; cdr3_aa: CASSPGLAELSYEQYF
j_call: TRBJ1-3; v_call: TRBV25-1; cdr3_aa: CASSEGQRGNTIYF
j_call: TRBJ2-3; v_call: TRBV5-1; cdr3_aa: CASSLAIPTDTQYF
j_call: TRBJ2-2; v_call: TRBV10-3; cdr3_aa: CAISDEPGELFF
j_call: TRBJ1-4; v_call: TRBV19; cdr3_aa: CASSRNRGADEKLFF
j_call: TRBJ2-7; v_call: TRBV2; cdr3_aa: CASSEGQGHSYEQYF
j_call: TRBJ1-1; v_call: TRBV4-3; cdr3_aa: CASSLVARVVITEAFF
j_call: TRBJ2-7; v_call: TRBV24-1; cdr3_aa: CATSDPDSGYEQYF
j_call: TRBJ2-3; v_call: TRBV2; cdr3_aa: CASSESSGGPDTQYF
j_call: TRBJ1-2; v_call: TRBV9; cdr3_aa: CASSQDVGGSYGYTF
j_call: TRBJ2-7; v_call: TRBV7-2; cdr3_aa: CASSPRTSGRREQYF
j_call: TRBJ1-6; v_call: TRBV11-1; cdr3_aa: CASSAGQGLNSPLHF
j_call: TRBJ1-6; v_call: TRBV10-2; cdr3_aa: CASSESANSPLHF
j_call: TRBJ1-5; v_call: TRBV13; cdr3_aa: CASSGQPQHF
j_call: TRBJ2-6; v_call: TRBV6-5; cdr3_aa: CASRILGTAGLGDSGANVLTF
j_call: TRBJ1-1; v_call: TRBV9; cdr3_aa: CASSVEPQVNTEAFF
j_call: TRBJ2-3; v_call: TRBV7-2; cdr3_aa: CASSPTPDTQYF
j_call: TRBJ2-5; v_call: TRBV6-5; cdr3_aa: CASSYTTGLGRETQYF
j_call: TRBJ2-5; v_call: TRBV19; cdr3_aa: CASVPQGGETQYF